What follows are 14 T cell receptor beta chains derived from one specimen sequenced in a study of blood T cells in healthy people across ages (dated by TCRdb to 2013 to 2016). Library construction relied on 5' RACE. Sequencing was carried out with an Illumina HiSeq 2500. The second PCR ran for about 7 to 11 cycles and used a J-beta primer mix along with a sample-barcoded 5' primer. TCRdb redid the processing of the public reads, applying fastp at Q25 and MiXCR, and retained in-frame beta chains. Under each unique CDR3 protein, matching rows form one entry showing the most common genes and DNA. This sample is represented by 780,000 or so distinct CDR3 sequences; roughly 56% of them were singletons. The ten most abundant clones make up more than 25% of the sample. The sequenced sample was blood. Every receptor here comes from a man aged 35 to 55 in good health.

V gene TRBV9 combines with J gene TRBJ2-5, with no clear D. Trimming removed 2 bases at V and 5 bases at J, with 10 bases between. The CDR3 is 13 residues long. The germline CDR1 and CDR2 sequences are SGDLS and YYNGEE. CDR3 nucleotide sequence: TGTGCCAGCAGCGTGGGGTTGATGGAGACCCAGTACTTC. Its translation is CASSVGLMETQYF.

The chain has TRBV12-3 or TRBV12-4 and TRBJ2-5; no firm D call. Between the trimmed V and J ends, which lost 4 bases and 7 bases, there was a span of 10 bases. The CDR3 consists of 12 residues. DNA of the CDR3: TGTGCCAGCAGTTACGGAAAAGGGACCCAGTACTTC. Amino acid sequence: CASSYGKGTQYF.

This clonotype was recorded a few times. The chain links TRBV20-1 to TRBJ1-6; D might be TRBD1 (5 bases). Trimming cost V 6 bases and J 3 bases, with 9 bases left between them. The CDR3 has 13 residues. The germline V gene has CDR1 DFQATT and CDR2 SNEGSKA (reference sequence). CDR3 in DNA: TGCAGTGCCGTGGGGGACTATAATTCACCCCTCCACTTT. This sequence encodes CSAVGDYNSPLHF.

This chain links TRBV6-6 with TRBJ2-5; D uncertain. The germline gives CDR1 MNHNY, CDR2 SVGAGI (reference sequence). V was pared by 2 bases and J by 5 bases, with 0 bases between. There are 10 residues in the CDR3. Here the CDR3 reads CASSYETQYF. CDR3 bases: TGTGCCAGCAGTTACGAGACCCAGTACTTC.

This clonotype came up many times. The chain employs TRBV12-3 or TRBV12-4 and TRBJ2-5; D possibly corresponds to TRBD2 (5 bases). The V gene lost 5 bases and the J gene lost 1 base, with 11 bases spanning the gap. The CDR3 has 14 residues. CDR3 sequence: CASSRVEVQETQYF. CDR3 DNA: TGTGCCAGCAGTCGAGTGGAGGTCCAAGAGACCCAGTACTTC.

Only a few counts were recorded for this clonotype. The rearrangement links TRBV21-1 to TRBJ1-2; the table gives TRBD1 as D, unverified against the DNA. TRBV21-1 is termed a pseudogene. The CDR3 runs to 13 residues. CDR3 residues: CASSKAGAGGYTF. The CDR3 DNA sequence: TGTGCCAGCAGCAAAGCCGGGGCGGGGGGCTACACCTTC.

The CDR3 DNA follows: TGTGCCAGCAGTTCGCCGTCACAGAGCTCCTACAATGAGCAGTTCTTC. It is translated as CASSSPSQSSYNEQFF. The chain employs TRBV12-3 or TRBV12-4 and TRBJ2-1; D is unresolved. V lost 4 bases, J lost 0 bases, and 13 bases lay in between. This CDR3 has 16 residues.

The chain couples TRBV28 to TRBJ2-5; 9 nucleotides align to TRBD1. The CDR3 has 15 residues. Germline V CDR1 and CDR2: MDHEN, SYDVKM. The junction had 14 bases not matched to a gene; V was cut back by 10 bases and J by 5 bases. The CDR3 sequence: CATRVGTGGLETQYF. CDR3 sequence (DNA): TGTGCCACCAGGGTCGGAACAGGGGGCTTGGAGACCCAGTACTTC.

Regarding this clonotype: This may be a read error: a much more frequent sequence differs by one nucleotide. This rearrangement joins TRBV6-1 to TRBJ2-7, with 8 nucleotides matching TRBD1. The CDR3 runs to 13 residues. Looked up from germline, CDR1 is MNHNS and CDR2 is SASEGT. J was trimmed by 10 bases and V by 4 bases; bases with no gene match: 9. Here the CDR3 reads CASSADRGNTQYF. Written as DNA, the CDR3 is TGTGCCAGCAGTGCTGACAGGGGAAACACTCAGTACTTC.

The chain joins TRBV7-6 to TRBJ2-7; 9 bases align to TRBD2. The germline V gene encodes CDR1 SGHVS and CDR2 FNYEAQ. Losses at the gene ends were 4 bases for V and 7 bases for J; bases not matched to a gene: 17. The CDR3 extends over 17 amino acids. CDR3 sequence (DNA): TGTGCCAGCAGCTCCTCTTTAGCGGGAGCGACCTACAATGAGCAGTACTTC. The encoded protein is CASSSSLAGATYNEQYF.

The chain recombines TRBV4-2 with TRBJ1-2; perhaps TRBD1 as D (5 bases). V was trimmed by 1 base and J by 8 bases, leaving 17 bases between them. The germline gives CDR1 LGHNA, CDR2 YNFKEQ. The CDR3 loop spans 15 amino acids. The CDR3 reads CASSQGARGECGYTF. The CDR3 region has the DNA TGTGCCAGCAGCCAAGGGGCGAGGGGAGAATGCGGCTACACCTTC.

The table lists this clonotype with a few counts. V usage is TRBV5-6 and J usage is TRBJ1-1; D might be TRBD1 (5 bases). The CDR3 length is 13 residues. Germline V CDR1 and CDR2: SGHDT, YYEEEE. Trimming removed 4 bases at V and 3 bases at J, with 10 bases between. The CDR3 sequence is CASSGKGDTEAFF. In DNA form, the CDR3 reads TGTGCCAGCAGCGGGAAAGGGGACACTGAAGCTTTCTTT.

V gene TRBV28 combines with J gene TRBJ1-5; tentative D call: TRBD1 (6 bases). Trimming stripped 7 bases from V and 3 bases from J, with 13 bases between. This CDR3 has 14 residues. Germline CDR1 MDHEN, CDR2 SYDVKM. The DNA of the CDR3 is TGTGCCAGCACTAAAGGGACACTCAATCAGCCCCAGCATTTT. Translating gives CASTKGTLNQPQHF.

V and J are TRBV11-2 and TRBJ2-3, with 11 bases lining up with TRBD2. CDR3 length equals 16 residues. With V trimmed by 5 bases and J by 2 bases, 6 bases remained unmatched. Per germline, CDR1 SGHAT and CDR2 FQNNGV. The CDR3 DNA is TGTGCCAGCAGCCCGATGGGACTAGCGGCCACAGATACGCAGTATTTT. This codes for CASSPMGLAATDTQYF.